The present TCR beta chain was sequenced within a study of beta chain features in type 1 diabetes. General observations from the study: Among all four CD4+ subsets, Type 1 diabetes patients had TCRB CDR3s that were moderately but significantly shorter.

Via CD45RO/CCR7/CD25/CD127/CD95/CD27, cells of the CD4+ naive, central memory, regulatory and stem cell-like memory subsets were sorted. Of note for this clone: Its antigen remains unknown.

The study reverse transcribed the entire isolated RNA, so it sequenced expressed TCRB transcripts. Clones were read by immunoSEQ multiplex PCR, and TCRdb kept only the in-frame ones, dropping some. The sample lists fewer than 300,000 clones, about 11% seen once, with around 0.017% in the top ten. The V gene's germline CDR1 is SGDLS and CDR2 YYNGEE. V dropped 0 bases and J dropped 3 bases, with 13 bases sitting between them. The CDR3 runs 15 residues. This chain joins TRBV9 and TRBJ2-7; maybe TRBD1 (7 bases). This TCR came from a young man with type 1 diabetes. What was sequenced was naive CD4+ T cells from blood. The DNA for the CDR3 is TGTGCCAGCAGCGTAGAAGCAGGGGGGAGCTACGAGCAGTACTTC. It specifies CASSVEAGGSYEQYF.